This paragraph covers one T cell receptor (beta chain) sequence. The source of the sample is a study of cytomegalovirus exposure and HLA in healthy donors. It was with 60 Vbeta and 13 Jbeta primers that the PCR ran. Profiling relied on immunoSEQ multiplex PCR, and the TCRdb table lists in-frame clones only, not all of them. The table has fewer than 95,000 clones, roughly 60% seen once. V lost 6 bases to trimming and J lost 8 bases; unmatched junction nucleotides: 7. Germline loops: CDR1 LNHDA, CDR2 SQIVND (reference sequence). The CDR3 consists of 14 residues. The chain combines TRBV19 with TRBJ2-1, with TRBD2 matching 10 bases. This sequence was found in a woman in her forties or fifties in good health and CMV-seropositive. The sequencing sample was made of PBMCs. The DNA for the CDR3 is TGTGCCAGTAGGGAGCGGGGGGGCGTCCATGAGCAGTTCTTC. Translation gives CASRERGGVHEQFF.